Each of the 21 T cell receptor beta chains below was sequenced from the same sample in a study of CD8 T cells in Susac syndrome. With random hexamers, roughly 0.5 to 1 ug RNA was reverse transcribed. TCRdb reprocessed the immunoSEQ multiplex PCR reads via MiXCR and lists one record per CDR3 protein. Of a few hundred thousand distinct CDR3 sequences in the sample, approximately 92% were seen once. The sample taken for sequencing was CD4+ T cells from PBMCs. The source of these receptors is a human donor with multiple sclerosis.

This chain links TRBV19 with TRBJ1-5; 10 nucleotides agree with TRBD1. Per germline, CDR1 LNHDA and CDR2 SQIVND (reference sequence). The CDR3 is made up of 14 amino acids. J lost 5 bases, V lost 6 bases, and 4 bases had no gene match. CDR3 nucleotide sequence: TGTGCCAGTAGGGGGACAGGGGCTCATCAGCCCCAGCATTTT. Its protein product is CASRGTGAHQPQHF.

The CDR3 sequence is CASSDWTSGSSYNEQFF. The CDR3 nucleotides read TGTGCCAGCAGTGACTGGACTAGCGGGAGCTCCTACAATGAGCAGTTCTTC. V gene TRBV25-1 combines with J gene TRBJ2-1; 13 bases align to TRBD2. V lost 3 bases and J lost 0; bases outside the gene matches: 2. Germline V gives CDR1 MGHDK, CDR2 SYGVNS. The length of the CDR3 is 17 residues.

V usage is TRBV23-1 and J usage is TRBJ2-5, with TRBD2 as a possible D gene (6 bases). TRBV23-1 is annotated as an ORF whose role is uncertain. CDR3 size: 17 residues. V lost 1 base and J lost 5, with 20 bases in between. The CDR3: CASSQFDCRESEETQYF. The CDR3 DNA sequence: TGCGCCAGCAGTCAATTTGATTGCCGGGAGAGTGAGGAGACCCAGTACTTC.

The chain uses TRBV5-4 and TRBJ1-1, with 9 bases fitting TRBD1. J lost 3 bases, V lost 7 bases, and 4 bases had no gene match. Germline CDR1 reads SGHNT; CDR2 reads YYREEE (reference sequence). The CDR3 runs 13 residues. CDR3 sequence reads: CASAGQGDTEAFF. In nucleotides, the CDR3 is TGTGCCAGCGCGGGACAGGGCGACACTGAAGCTTTCTTT.

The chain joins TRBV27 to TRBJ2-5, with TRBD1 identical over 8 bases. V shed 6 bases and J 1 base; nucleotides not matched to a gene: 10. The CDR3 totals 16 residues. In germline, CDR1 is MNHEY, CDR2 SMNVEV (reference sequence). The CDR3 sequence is CASRTDRASIQETQYF. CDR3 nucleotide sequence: TGTGCCAGCAGGACGGACAGGGCCTCCATCCAAGAGACCCAGTACTTC.

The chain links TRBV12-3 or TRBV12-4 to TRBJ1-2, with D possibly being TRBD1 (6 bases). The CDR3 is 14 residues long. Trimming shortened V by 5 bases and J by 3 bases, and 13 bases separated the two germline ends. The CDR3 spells CASSEGGRDYGYTF. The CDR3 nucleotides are TGTGCCAGCAGTGAAGGGGGGAGGGACTATGGCTACACCTTC.

The chain's CDR3 is CASSSNRGPNQPQHF. The CDR3 DNA follows: TGTGCCAGCAGTTCAAACAGGGGGCCCAATCAGCCCCAGCATTTT. The V call is TRBV12-3 or TRBV12-4, the J call TRBJ1-5; 9 nucleotides line up with TRBD1. This CDR3 has 15 residues. Trimming at V came to 4 bases and at J to 3 bases, leaving 4 bases not matched to a gene.

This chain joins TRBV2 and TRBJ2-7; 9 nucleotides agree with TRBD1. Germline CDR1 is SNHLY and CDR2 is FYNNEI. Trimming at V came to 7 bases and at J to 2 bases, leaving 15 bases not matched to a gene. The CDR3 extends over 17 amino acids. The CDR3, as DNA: TGTGCCAGCAAGGGACAGGGCTACGCGGACTCCCCCTACGAGCAGTACTTC. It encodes CASKGQGYADSPYEQYF.

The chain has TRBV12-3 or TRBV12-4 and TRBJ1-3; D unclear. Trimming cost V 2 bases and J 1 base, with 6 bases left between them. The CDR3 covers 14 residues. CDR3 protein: CASSLTSSGNTIYF. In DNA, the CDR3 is TGTGCCAGCAGTTTAACATCTTCTGGAAACACCATATATTTT.

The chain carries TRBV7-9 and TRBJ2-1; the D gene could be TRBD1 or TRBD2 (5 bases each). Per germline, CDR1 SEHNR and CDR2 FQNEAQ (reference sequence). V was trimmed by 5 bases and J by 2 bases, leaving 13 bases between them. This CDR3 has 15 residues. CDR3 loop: CASSDIRGAYNEQFF. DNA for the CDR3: TGTGCCAGCAGCGATATTAGGGGAGCCTACAATGAGCAGTTCTTC.

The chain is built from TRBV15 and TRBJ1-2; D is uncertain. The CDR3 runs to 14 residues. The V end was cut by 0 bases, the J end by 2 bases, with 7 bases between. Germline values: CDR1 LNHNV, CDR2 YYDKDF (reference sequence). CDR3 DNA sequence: TGTGCCACCAGCAGAGATATCCAGAACTATGGCTACACCTTC. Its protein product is CATSRDIQNYGYTF.

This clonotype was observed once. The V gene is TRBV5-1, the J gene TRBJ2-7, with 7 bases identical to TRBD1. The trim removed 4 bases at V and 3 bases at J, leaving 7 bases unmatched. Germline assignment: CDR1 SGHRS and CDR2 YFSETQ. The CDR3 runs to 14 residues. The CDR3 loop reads CASSDGTVFYEQYF. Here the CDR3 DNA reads TGCGCCAGCAGCGACGGGACAGTTTTCTACGAGCAGTACTTC.

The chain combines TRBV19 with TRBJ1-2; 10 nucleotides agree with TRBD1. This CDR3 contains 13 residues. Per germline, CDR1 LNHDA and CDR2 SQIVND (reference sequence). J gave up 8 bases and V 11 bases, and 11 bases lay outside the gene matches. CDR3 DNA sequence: TGTGCCGGGGGTGGGACAGGGGAAGGAGGCTACACCTTC. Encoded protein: CAGGGTGEGGYTF.

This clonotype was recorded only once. CDR3 sequence: CASSYSRGYEQFF. The DNA of the CDR3 is TGTGCCAGCAGTTACTCTCGGGGGTATGAGCAGTTCTTC. The genes are TRBV6-5 and TRBJ2-1, with D possibly matching TRBD2 (6 bases). This CDR3 spans 13 amino acids. Germline CDR1 MNHEY, CDR2 SVGAGI. Between the trimmed V and J ends, which lost 0 bases and 8 bases, there was a span of 8 bases.

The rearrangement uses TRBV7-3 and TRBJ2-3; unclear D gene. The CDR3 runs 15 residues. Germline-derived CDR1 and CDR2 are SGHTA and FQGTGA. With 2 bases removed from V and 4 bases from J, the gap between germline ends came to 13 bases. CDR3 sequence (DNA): TGTGCCAGCAGCTTACATGGTATTCCCTCAGATACGCAGTATTTT. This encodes CASSLHGIPSDTQYF.

The CDR3 DNA reads TGTGCCAGCAGCTTGTATGACAGGGTGGATCAGCCCCAGCATTTT. As protein: CASSLYDRVDQPQHF. This sequence joins TRBV5-6 and TRBJ1-5, with 7 positions matching TRBD1. The CDR3 spans 15 residues. J gave up 5 bases and V 1 base, and 6 bases lay outside the gene matches. Germline V gene data show CDR1 as SGHDT and CDR2 as YYEEEE.

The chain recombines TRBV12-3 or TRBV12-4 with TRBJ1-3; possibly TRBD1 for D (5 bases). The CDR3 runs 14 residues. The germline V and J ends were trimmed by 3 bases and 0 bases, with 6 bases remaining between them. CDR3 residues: CASSFRDSGNTIYF. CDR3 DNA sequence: TGTGCCAGCAGTTTCAGGGACTCTGGAAACACCATATATTTT.

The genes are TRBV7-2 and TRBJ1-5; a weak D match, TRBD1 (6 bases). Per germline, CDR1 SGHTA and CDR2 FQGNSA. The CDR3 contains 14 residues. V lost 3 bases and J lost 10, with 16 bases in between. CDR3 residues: CASSLEGDLLPQHF. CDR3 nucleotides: TGTGCCAGCAGCTTGGAGGGGGACTTATTACCCCAGCATTTT.

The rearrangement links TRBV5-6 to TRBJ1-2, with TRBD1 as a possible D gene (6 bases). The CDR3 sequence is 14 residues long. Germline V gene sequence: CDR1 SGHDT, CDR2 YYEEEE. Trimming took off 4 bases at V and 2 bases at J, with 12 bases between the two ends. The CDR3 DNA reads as TGTGCCAGCAGCACGGACAGTGGAAACTATGGCTACACCTTC. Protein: CASSTDSGNYGYTF.

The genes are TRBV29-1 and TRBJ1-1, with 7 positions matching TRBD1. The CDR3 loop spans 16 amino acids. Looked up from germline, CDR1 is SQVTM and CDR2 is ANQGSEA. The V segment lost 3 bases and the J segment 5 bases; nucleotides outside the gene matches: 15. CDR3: CSVDQGGASVRTEAFF. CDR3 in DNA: TGCAGCGTTGACCAGGGGGGGGCGTCCGTACGGACTGAAGCTTTCTTT.

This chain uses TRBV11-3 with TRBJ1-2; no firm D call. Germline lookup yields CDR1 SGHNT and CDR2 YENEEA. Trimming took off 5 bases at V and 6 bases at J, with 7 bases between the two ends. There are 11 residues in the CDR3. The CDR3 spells CASSHLDGYTF. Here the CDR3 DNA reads TGTGCCAGCAGCCACTTGGATGGCTACACCTTC. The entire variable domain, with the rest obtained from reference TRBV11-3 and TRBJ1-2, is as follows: EAGVVQSPRYKIIEKKQPVAFWCNPISGHNTLYWYLQNLGQGPELLIRYENEEAVDDSQLPKDRFSAERLKGVDSTLKIQPAELGDSAVYLCASSHLDGYTFGSGTRLTVV.